Reported below is one T cell receptor (beta chain). Its matching antigen is unknown. Gene and germline names: mouse. The CDR3 extends 1 residue past the end of the read, so its final part is completed from the germline J gene. CDR3 sequences, V/J genes, frequencies and template counts came from survey-depth TCRbeta sequencing. Using immunoSEQ multiplex PCR, the repertoire was profiled, and TCRdb retains in-frame clones only, with some absent. Seen here are about 48,000 clones, approximately 70% observed once, and the top ten hold roughly 0.55%. V was shortened by 6 bases and J by 0 bases, with 10 bases between the two germline ends. The CDR3 covers 14 residues. Germline CDR1 FNHDT, CDR2 SITEND (reference sequence). The data derive from a study of tissue T cells after allogeneic stem cell transplantation. Findings and limits, study-wide: Shared clones across patients were few; motif clustering revealed tissue-specific shared signatures. Blood and spleen captured only part of the tissue TCR repertoire. TCR repertoires tracked anatomic similarity, regardless of disease or transplant status.

V and J are TRBV19 and TRBJ1-3, with unresolved D. The origin of this receptor is a pool of C57BL/6 mice in good health. The sequenced sample was sorted cells pooled from one or two spleens. CDR3 DNA (partial): TGTGCCAGCACCCCAGATGATTCTGGAAATACGCTCTAT. Translation: CASTPDDSGNTLY. The CDR3, in full, reads CASTPDDSGNTLYF.